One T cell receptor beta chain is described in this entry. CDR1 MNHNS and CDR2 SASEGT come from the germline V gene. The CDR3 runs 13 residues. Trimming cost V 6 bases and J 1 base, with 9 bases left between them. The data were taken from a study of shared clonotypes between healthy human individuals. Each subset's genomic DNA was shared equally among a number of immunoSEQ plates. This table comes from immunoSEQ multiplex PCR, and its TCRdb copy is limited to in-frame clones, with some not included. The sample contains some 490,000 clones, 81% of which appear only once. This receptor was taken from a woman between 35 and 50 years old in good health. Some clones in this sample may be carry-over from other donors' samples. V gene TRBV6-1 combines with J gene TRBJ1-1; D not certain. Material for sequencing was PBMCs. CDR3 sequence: CASRQQPNTEAFF. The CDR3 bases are TGTGCCAGCAGGCAACAGCCGAACACTGAAGCTTTCTTT.